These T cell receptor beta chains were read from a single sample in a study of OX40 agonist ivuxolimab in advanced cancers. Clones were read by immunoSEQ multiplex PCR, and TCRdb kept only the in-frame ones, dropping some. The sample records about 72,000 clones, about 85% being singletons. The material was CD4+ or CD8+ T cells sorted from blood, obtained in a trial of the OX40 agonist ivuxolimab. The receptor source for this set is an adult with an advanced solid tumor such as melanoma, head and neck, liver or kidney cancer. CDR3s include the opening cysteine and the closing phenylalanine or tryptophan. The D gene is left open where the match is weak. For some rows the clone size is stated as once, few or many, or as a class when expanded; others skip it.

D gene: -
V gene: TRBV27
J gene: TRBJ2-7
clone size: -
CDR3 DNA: TGTGCCAGCAGTTTAGCGGGGCCCTACGAGCAGTACTTC
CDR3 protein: CASSLAGPYEQYF

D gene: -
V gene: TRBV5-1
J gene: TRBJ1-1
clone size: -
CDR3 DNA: TGCGCCAGCAGCTCGCAGTTTCTTGGCACTGAAGCTTTCTTT
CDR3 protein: CASSSQFLGTEAFF

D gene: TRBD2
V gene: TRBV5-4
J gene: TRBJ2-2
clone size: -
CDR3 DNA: TGTGCCAGCAGCTTGGCCCCTAGCGGGGGGGCCGCGAACACCGGGGAGCTGTTTTTT
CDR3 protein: CASSLAPSGGAANTGELFF

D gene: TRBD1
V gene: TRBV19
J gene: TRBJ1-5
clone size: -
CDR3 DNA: TGTGCCAGTAGGGACAGGGCTGTACGGAGTCAGCCCCAGCATTTT
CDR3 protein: CASRDRAVRSQPQHF

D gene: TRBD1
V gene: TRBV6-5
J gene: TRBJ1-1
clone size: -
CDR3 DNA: TGTGCCAGCAGTTTTACCCGGGACAGGGGAAGGCCTGAAGCTTTCTTT
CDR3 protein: CASSFTRDRGRPEAFF

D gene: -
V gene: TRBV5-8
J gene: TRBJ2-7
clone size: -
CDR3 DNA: TGTGCCAGCAGCTTGCAAACGGGGGTGACCTACGAGCAGTACTTC
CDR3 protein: CASSLQTGVTYEQYF

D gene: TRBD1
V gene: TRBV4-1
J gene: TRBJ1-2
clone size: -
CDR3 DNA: TGCGCCAGCAGCCAAGAGGGGACAGCTATTGTGAGAGGCTACACCTTC
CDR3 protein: CASSQEGTAIVRGYTF

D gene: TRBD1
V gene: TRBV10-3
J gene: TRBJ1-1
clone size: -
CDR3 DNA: TGTGCCATCAGCCTGACAGGGAGGGACACTGAAGCTTTCTTT
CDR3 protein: CAISLTGRDTEAFF

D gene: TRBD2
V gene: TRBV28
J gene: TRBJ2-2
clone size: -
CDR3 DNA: TGTGCCATCCGACGGGGGGGCGGGAACACCGGGGAGCTGTTTTTT
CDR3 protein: CAIRRGGGNTGELFF

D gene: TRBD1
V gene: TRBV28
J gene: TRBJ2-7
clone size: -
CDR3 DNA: TGTGCCAGCAGCTCACCGGGACAGGGCCACGAGCAGTACTTC
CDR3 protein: CASSSPGQGHEQYF

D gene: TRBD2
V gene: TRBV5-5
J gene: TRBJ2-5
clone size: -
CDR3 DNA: TGTGCCAGCAGCGGAACCCCGGACCTAGCGGTCGGGACCCAGTACTTC
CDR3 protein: CASSGTPDLAVGTQYF

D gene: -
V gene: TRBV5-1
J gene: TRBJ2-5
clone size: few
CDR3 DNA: TGCGCCAGCAGCTTGTCGGACTATCGGCGTGGGACCCAGTACTTC
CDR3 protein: CASSLSDYRRGTQYF

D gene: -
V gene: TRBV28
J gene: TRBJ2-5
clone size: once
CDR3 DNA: TGTGCCAGCAGTTTAGTGGTCGAGAGCCCTAGGACCCAGTACTTC
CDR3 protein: CASSLVVESPRTQYF

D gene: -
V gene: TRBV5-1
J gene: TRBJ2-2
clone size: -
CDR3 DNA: TGCGCCAGCAGGGAACAGGGTAGCACCGGGGAGCTGTTTTTT
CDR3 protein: CASREQGSTGELFF

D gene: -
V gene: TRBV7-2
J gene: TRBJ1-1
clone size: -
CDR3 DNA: TGTGCCAGCAGCTTACAGACAGAGAACACTGAAGCTTTCTTT
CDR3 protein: CASSLQTENTEAFF

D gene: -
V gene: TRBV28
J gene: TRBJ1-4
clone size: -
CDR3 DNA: TGTGCCAGCAGCGGGGGTGAAATGGGTAATGAAAAACTGTTTTTT
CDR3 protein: CASSGGEMGNEKLFF

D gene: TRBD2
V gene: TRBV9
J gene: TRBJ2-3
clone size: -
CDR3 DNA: TGTGCCAGCAGCGTAGGTCCACCGGCGGGAGGCACAGATACGCAGTATTTT
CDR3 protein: CASSVGPPAGGTDTQYF

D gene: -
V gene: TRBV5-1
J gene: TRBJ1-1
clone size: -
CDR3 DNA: TGCGCCAGCAGCCCCCAGGGGTCGGGCACTGAAGCTTTCTTT
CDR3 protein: CASSPQGSGTEAFF

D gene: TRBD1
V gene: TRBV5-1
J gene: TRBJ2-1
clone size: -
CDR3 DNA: TGCGCCAGCAGCGAGGGACAGGAATACAATGAGCAGTTCTTC
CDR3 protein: CASSEGQEYNEQFF

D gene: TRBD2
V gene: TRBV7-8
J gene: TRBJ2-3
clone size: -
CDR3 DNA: TGTGCCAGCAGCTTAGACCTAGCGGGGGGGCAAGATACGCAGTATTTT
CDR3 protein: CASSLDLAGGQDTQYF

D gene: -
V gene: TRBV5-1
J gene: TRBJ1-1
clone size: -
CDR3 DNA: TGCGCCAGCAGCTTACGACAGAGCTCAAACACTGAAGCTTTCTTT
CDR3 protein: CASSLRQSSNTEAFF

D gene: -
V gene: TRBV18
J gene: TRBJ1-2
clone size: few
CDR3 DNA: TGTGCCAGCTCACCACGGGAGGACGATGGCTACACCTTC
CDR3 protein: CASSPREDDGYTF

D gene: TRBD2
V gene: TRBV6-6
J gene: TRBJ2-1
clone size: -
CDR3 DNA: TGTGCCAGCAGTTACTCGAGGGAGGGCTCCTACAATGAGCAGTTCTTC
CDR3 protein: CASSYSREGSYNEQFF

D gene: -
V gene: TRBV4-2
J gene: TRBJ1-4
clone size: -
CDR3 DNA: TGTGCCAGCAGCCAAGAACGGGCGACGAGGGAAAAACTGTTTTTT
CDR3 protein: CASSQERATREKLFF

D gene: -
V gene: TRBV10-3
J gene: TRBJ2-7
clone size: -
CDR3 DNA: TGTGCCATCAGTGCGTCCGGTGGTTACGAGCAGTACTTC
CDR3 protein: CAISASGGYEQYF

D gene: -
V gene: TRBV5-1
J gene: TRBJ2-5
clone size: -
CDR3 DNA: TGCGCCAGCAGCTTTGGGTTGGGGCAAGAGACCCAGTACTTC
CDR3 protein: CASSFGLGQETQYF

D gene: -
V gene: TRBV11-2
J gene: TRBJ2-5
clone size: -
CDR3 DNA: TGTGCCAGCAGCTTAGGGGTGGGCACCCAAGAGACCCAGTACTTC
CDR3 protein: CASSLGVGTQETQYF

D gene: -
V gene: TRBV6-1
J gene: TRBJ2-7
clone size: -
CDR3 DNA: TGTGCCAGCAGTGAAGCTCCGGGGGCCTACGAGCAGTACTTC
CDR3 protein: CASSEAPGAYEQYF

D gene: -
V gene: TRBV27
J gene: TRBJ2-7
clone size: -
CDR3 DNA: TGTGCCAGCAGTTTATTGGGGGAGCAGTACTTC
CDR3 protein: CASSLLGEQYF

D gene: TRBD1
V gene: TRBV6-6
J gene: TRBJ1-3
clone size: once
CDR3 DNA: TGTGCCAGCAGCGAGACAGGGGTTGGAAACACCATATATTTT
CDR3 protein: CASSETGVGNTIYF

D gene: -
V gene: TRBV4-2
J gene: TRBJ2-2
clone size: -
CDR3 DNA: TGTGCCAGCAGCCAAGGTCCCGGGACAACCACCGGGGAGCTGTTTTTT
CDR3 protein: CASSQGPGTTTGELFF

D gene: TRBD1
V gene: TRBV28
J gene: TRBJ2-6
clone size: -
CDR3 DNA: TGTGCCAGCGGAACGACAGGGACCGGGGCCAACGTCCTGACTTTC
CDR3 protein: CASGTTGTGANVLTF

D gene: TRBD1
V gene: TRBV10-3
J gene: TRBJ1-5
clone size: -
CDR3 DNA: TGTGCCATCAGTGGACAGGGGGATCAGCCCCAGCATTTT
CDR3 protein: CAISGQGDQPQHF

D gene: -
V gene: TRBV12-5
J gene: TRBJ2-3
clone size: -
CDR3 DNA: TGTGCTAGTGGCCGGGACTGGACAACAGATACGCAGTATTTT
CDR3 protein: CASGRDWTTDTQYF

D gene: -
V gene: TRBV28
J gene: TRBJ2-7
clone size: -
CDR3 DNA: TGTGCCAGCAGTTTTTATCCCCCAGGGCCGACCGACGAGCAGTACTTC
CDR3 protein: CASSFYPPGPTDEQYF

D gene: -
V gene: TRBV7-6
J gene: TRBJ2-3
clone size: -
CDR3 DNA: TGTGCCAGCAGCCCCCGGGTAGTCGGTGCAGATACGCAGTATTTT
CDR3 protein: CASSPRVVGADTQYF

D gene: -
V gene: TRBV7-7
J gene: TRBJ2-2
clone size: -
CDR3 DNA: TGTGCTAGCAGCCGACCTCCGACAGGGAACACCGGGGAGCTGTTTTTT
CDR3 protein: CASSRPPTGNTGELFF